Here is one TCR beta chain with its context. These data come from a study of read filtering for tumor transcriptome and immune sequencing. This library used roughly 400 ng RNA and molecular barcoded adaptors spanning alpha/delta and beta/gamma chains. MiXCR, applied by TCRdb to the reads, yields one record per CDR3 protein. The table has some 15,000 distinct CDR3 sequences, over 20% seen once. The sequencing sample was made of a population of CD138-negative cells sorted from bone marrow. The TCR sequence derives from a donor aged 40 or over with multiple myeloma.

CDR3 sequence: CASSSWAGEQYF. The CDR3 bases are TGTGCCAGCAGCTCCTGGGCCGGGGAGCAGTACTTC. The gene calls are TRBV5-6 and TRBJ2-7; D remains ambiguous. This CDR3 is built from 12 residues. V dropped 3 bases and J dropped 7 bases, with 11 bases sitting between them. Germline V gene lookup returns CDR1 SGHDT and CDR2 YYEEEE.